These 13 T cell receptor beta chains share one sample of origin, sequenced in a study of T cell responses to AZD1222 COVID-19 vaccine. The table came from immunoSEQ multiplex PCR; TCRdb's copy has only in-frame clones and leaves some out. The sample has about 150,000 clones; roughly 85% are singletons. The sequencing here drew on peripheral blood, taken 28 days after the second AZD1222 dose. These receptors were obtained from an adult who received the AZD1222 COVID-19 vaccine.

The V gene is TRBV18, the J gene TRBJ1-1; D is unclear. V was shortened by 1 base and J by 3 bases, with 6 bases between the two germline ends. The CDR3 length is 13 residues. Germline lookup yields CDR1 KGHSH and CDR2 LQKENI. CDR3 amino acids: CASSPQPDTEAFF. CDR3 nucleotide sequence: TGTGCCAGCTCACCACAGCCAGACACTGAAGCTTTCTTT.

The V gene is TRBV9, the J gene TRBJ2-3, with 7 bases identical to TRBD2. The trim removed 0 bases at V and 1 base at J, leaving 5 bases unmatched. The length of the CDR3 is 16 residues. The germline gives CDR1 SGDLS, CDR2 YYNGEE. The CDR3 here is CASSVDSGRGTDTQYF. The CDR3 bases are TGTGCCAGCAGCGTAGACTCAGGGAGGGGCACAGATACGCAGTATTTT.

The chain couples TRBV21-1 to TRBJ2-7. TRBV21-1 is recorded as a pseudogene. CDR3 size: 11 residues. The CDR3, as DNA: TGTGCCAGCAGCATCCCCTACGAGCAGTACTTC. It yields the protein CASSIPYEQYF.

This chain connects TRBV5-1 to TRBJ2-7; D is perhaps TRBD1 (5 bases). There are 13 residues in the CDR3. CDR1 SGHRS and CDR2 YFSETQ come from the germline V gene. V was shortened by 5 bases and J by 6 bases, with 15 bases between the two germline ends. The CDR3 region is CASRGRSSGEQYF. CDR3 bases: TGCGCCAGCAGGGGGCGCTCCTCTGGCGAGCAGTACTTC.

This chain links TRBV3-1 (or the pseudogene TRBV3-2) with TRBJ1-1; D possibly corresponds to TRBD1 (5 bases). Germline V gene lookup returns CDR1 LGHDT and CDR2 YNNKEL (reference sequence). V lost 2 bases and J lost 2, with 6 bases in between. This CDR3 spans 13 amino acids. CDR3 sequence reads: CASSQQGNTEAFF. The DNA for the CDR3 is TGTGCCAGCAGCCAACAGGGTAACACTGAAGCTTTCTTT.

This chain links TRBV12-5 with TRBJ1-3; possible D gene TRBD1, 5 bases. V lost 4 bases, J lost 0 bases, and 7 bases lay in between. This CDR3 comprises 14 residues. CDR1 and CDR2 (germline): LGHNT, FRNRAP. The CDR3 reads CASGSGPSGNTIYF. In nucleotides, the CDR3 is TGTGCTAGTGGTTCAGGGCCCTCTGGAAACACCATATATTTT.

CDR3 loop: CASSYSRGYTF. The CDR3 DNA reads TGTGCCAGCAGTTACTCGAGGGGCTACACCTTC. The chain links TRBV6-5 to TRBJ1-2; D unresolved. The CDR3 has 11 residues. Between the trimmed V and J ends, which lost 0 bases and 8 bases, there was a span of 4 bases. The V gene's germline CDR1 is MNHEY and CDR2 SVGAGI.

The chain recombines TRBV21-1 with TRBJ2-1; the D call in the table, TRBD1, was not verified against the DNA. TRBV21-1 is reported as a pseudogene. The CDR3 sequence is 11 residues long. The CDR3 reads CASPNSNEQFF. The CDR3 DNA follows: TGTGCCAGCCCTAACAGCAATGAGCAGTTCTTC.

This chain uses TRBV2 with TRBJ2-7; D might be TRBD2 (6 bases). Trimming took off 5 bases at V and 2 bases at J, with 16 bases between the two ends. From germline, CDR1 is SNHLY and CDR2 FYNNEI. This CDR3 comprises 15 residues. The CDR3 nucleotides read TGTGCCAGCAGTACCGGGAGTTGGGCCCCCTACGAGCAGTACTTC. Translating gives CASSTGSWAPYEQYF.

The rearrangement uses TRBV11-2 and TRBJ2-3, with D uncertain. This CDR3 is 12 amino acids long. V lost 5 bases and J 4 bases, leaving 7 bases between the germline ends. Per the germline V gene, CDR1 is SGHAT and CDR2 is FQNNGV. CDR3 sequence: CASSPGPDTQYF. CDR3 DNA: TGTGCCAGCAGCCCCGGCCCAGATACGCAGTATTTT.

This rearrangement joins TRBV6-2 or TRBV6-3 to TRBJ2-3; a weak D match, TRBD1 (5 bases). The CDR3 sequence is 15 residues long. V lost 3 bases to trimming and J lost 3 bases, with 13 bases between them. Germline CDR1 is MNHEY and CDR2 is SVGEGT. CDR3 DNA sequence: TGTGCCAGCAGTTATACCAGGGCAGAAACAGATACGCAGTATTTT. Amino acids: CASSYTRAETDTQYF.

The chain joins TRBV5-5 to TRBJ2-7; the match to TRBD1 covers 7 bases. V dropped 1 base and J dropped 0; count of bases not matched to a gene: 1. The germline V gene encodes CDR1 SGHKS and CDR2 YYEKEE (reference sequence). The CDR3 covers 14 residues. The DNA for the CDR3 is TGTGCCAGCAGCTTGAGGGGGCTCTCCTACGAGCAGTACTTC. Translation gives CASSLRGLSYEQYF. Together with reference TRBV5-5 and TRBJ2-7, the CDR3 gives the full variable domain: DAGVTQSPTHLIKTRGQQVTLRCSPISGHKSVSWYQQVLGQGPQFIFQYYEKEERGRGNFPDRFSARQFPNYSSELNVNALLLGDSALYLCASSLRGLSYEQYFGPGTRLTVT.

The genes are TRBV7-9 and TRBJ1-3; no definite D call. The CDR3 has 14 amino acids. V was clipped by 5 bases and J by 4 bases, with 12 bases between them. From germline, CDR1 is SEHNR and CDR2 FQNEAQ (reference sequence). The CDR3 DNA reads TGTGCCAGCAGCACCCCCGGGGAAGGAAACACCATATATTTT. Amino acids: CASSTPGEGNTIYF.